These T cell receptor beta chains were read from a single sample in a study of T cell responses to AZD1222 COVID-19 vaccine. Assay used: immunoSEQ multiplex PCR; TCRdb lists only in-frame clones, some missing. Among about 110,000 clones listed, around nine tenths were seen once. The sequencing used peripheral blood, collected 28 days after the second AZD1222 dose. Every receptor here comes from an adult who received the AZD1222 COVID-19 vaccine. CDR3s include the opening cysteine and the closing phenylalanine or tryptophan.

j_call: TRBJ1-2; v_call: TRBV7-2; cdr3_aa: CASSLGGGAYGYTF
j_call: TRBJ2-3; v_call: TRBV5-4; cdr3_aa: CASSFSQLSTDTQYF
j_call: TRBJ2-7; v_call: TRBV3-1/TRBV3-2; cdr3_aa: CASSLGGSSYEQYF
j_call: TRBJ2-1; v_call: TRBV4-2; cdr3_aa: CASSQDPWGEQFF
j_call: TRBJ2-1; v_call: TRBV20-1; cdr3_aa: CSADWGNEQFF
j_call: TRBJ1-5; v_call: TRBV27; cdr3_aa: CASSIGTAWAPQHF
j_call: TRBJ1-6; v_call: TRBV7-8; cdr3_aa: CASSLGGVQSPLHF
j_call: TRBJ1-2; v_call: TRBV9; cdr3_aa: CASSVNLGSNYGYTF
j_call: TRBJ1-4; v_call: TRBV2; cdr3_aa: CASSLGRGGGEKLFF
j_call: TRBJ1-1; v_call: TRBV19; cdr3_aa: CASSISNTEAFF
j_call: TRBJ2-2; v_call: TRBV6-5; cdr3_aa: CASRTGTGDTGELFF
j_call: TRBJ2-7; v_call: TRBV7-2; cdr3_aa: CASSLGTSGSFYEQYF
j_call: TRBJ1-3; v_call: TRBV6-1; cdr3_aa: CASSERDPSGNTIYF
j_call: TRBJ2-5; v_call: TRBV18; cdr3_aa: CASSTTSGSGSTGTQYF
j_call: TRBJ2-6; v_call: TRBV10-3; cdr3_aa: CAISELAGEHSGANVLTF
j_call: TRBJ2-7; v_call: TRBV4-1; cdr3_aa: CASSPRDSGSEQYF
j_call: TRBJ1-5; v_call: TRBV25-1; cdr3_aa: CASSGGGRQPQHF
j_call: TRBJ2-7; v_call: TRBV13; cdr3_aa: CASSLGGGSGEQYF
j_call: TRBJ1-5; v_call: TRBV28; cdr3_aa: CASRPTNQPQHF
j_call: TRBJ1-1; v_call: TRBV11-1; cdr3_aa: CASNDRLNTEAFF
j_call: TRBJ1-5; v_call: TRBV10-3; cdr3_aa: CAISVTGRNQPQHF
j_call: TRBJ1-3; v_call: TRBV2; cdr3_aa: CASSGGLSGNTIYF